This TCR beta chain originates from a study of blood T cell repertoires in COVID-19. Study context: Acute and convalescent COVID-19 specimens originated in the United States, Italy and Spain. Sample material is recorded as cDNA or gDNA derived from T cells, B-cell-depleted T cells, or PBMCs.

Trimming cost V 3 bases and J 6 bases; bases outside gene matches: 3. Germline V gives CDR1 PRHDT, CDR2 FYEKMQ (reference sequence). The CDR3 contains 15 residues. Authors' analysis steps: Amplification of reference gene primers was used by the study to estimate nucleated cell counts. Measured with immunoSEQ multiplex PCR; TCRdb has only the in-frame clones, and not every one. The DNA was the basis for D and trimming; V, J and clone size are from that table. The sample yields approximately 200,000 clones, 80% to 85% seen once. This receptor was identified in a woman in her sixties or seventies with acute or convalescent COVID-19. The gene calls are TRBV13 and TRBJ2-3, with TRBD2 identical over 13 bases. The sequencing sample was made of peripheral blood. The CDR3 nucleotides read TGTGCCAGCAGCTTGGGGACTAGCGGGGCGGATACGCAGTATTTT. Translation gives CASSLGTSGADTQYF.